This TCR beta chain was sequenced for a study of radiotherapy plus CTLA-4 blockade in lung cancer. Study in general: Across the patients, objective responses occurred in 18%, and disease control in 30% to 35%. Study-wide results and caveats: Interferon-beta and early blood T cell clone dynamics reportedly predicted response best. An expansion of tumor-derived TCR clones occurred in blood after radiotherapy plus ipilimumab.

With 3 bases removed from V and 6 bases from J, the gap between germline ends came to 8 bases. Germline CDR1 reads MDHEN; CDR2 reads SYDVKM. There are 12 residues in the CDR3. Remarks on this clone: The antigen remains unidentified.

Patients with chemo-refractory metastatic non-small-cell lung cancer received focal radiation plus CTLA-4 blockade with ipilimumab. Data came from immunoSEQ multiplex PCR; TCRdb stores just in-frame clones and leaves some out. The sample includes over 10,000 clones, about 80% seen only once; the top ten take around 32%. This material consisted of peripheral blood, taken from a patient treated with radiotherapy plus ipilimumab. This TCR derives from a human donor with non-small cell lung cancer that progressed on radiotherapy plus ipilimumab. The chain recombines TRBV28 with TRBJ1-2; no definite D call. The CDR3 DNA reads TGTGCCAGCAGTTTGCCTCAGGATGGCTACACCTTC. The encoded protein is CASSLPQDGYTF.